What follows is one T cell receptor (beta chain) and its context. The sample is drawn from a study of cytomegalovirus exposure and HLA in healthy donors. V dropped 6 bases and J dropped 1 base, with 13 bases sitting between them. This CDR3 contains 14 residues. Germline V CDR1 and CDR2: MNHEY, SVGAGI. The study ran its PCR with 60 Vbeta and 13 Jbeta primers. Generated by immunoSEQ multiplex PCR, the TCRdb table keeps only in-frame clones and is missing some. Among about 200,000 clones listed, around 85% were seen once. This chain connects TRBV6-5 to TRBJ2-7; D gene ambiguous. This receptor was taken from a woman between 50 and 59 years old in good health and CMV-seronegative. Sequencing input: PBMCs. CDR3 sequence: CASSPPTSSYEQYF. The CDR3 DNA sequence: TGTGCCAGCAGCCCTCCTACGAGTTCCTACGAGCAGTACTTC.